Given below is one TCR beta chain in context. No antigen is known for it. The V segment lost 11 bases and the J segment 7 bases; nucleotides outside the gene matches: 8. The CDR3 covers 13 residues. The germline V gene encodes CDR1 MNHNS and CDR2 SASEGT. The protocol was immunoSEQ multiplex PCR, while the TCRdb copy is restricted to in-frame clones and leaves out a portion. In the table there are about 98,000 clones, 80% to 85% of which are singletons. The sample belongs to a study of radiotherapy plus CTLA-4 blockade in lung cancer. Study context: Objective response rate was roughly 19%; disease control rate, around 33%.

Whole-study results and caveats: Reported findings show early blood T cell clone dynamics, with interferon-beta, best predicted response. Radiotherapy with ipilimumab was followed by blood expansion of tumor-derived clones.

The V call is TRBV6-1, the J call TRBJ2-4; 10 nucleotides line up with TRBD1. The sequence derives from a human donor with non-small cell lung cancer who had a partial response to radiotherapy plus ipilimumab. The sample here was peripheral blood, taken from a patient treated with radiotherapy plus ipilimumab. The CDR3: CASPRGQGNIQYF. CDR3 coding DNA: TGTGCCTCCCCACGGGGACAGGGGAACATTCAGTACTTC.